A selection of T cell receptor beta chains follows, all from one sample in a study of CD4 T cells in relation to SARS-CoV-2 and coronaviruses. Which antigens these TCRs recognize remains unknown. Libraries were prepared by immunoSEQ multiplex PCR; TCRdb keeps only in-frame clonotypes and omits some of them. The table records tens of thousands of clones, around 80% of them present only once. Sample: memory CD4+ T cells from PBMCs, cultured in vitro. These receptors were obtained from an adult with COVID-19. The CDR3 runs from the conserved cysteine through the conserved F or W. A D gene is named only where the DNA matches it firmly. Where a row states a size, it is once, few, many or the class of an expanded clone; other rows omit it.

size: few
D: .
J: TRBJ2-4
V: TRBV13
DNA: TGTGCCAGCAGCTTAGGCCTTCTATCGTTAGCCAAAAACATTCAGTACTTC
CDR3: CASSLGLLSLAKNIQYF

size: .
D: .
J: TRBJ2-7
V: TRBV7-8
DNA: TGTGCCAGCAGCTTTATCCCCCGTGGGCGAAACTACGAGCAGTACTTC
CDR3: CASSFIPRGRNYEQYF

size: .
D: .
J: TRBJ2-4
V: TRBV7-8
DNA: TGTGCCAGCAGCTTATTTGGGCCAGGACGGACTAAAAACATTCAGTACTTC
CDR3: CASSLFGPGRTKNIQYF

size: .
D: TRBD2
J: TRBJ2-7
V: TRBV6-2/TRBV6-3
DNA: TGTGCCAGCAGTCAATCTAGCGGGAGGCACGAGCAGTACTTC
CDR3: CASSQSSGRHEQYF

size: .
D: .
J: TRBJ2-2
V: TRBV11-2
DNA: TGTGCCAGCAGCTTAGAGGACACGAACACCGGGGAGCTGTTTTTT
CDR3: CASSLEDTNTGELFF

size: .
D: TRBD1
J: TRBJ1-6
V: TRBV19
DNA: TGTGCCAGTAGTATAGCCGTGGGACAGGGTGGATCACCCCTCCACTTT
CDR3: CASSIAVGQGGSPLHF

size: .
D: .
J: TRBJ2-3
V: TRBV27
DNA: TGTGCCAGCAGGATGAGTGGTACAGATACGCAGTATTTT
CDR3: CASRMSGTDTQYF

size: .
D: TRBD2
J: TRBJ2-3
V: TRBV19
DNA: TGTGCCAGCGACGAAGCGGGAGGAGATACGCAGTATTTT
CDR3: CASDEAGGDTQYF

size: .
D: .
J: TRBJ1-2
V: TRBV27
DNA: TGTGCCAGCAGTCCCTCCTCGGGATGGGAGGTGCGGGGCTACACCTTC
CDR3: CASSPSSGWEVRGYTF

size: .
D: .
J: TRBJ2-7
V: TRBV7-9
DNA: TGTGCCAGCAGCTTAGACCCGGGACCTCATTACGAGCAGTACTTC
CDR3: CASSLDPGPHYEQYF

size: .
D: TRBD2
J: TRBJ2-7
V: TRBV6-2/TRBV6-3
DNA: TGTGCCAGCAGTTTCGGGGGGGTAGCGTCCTACGAGCAGTACTTC
CDR3: CASSFGGVASYEQYF

size: .
D: TRBD1
J: TRBJ2-1
V: TRBV12-3/TRBV12-4
DNA: TGTGCCAGCAGTCAATCAGGGGGCCAGTTCTTC
CDR3: CASSQSGGQFF

size: .
D: TRBD2
J: TRBJ2-7
V: TRBV7-2
DNA: TGTGCCAGCAGCTTGCGGGGGACTAGCCCCTACGAGCAGTACTTC
CDR3: CASSLRGTSPYEQYF

size: .
D: .
J: TRBJ2-5
V: TRBV10-3
DNA: TGTGCCATCAGCGCAGGGGGCGGGGGAGAGACCCAGTACTTC
CDR3: CAISAGGGGETQYF

size: .
D: .
J: TRBJ2-1
V: TRBV28
DNA: TGTGCCAGCAGTTTATCTTCGCGGGACAGAGGCAATGAGCAGTTCTTC
CDR3: CASSLSSRDRGNEQFF

size: once
D: .
J: TRBJ1-5
V: TRBV4-1
DNA: TGCGCCAGCAGCCGAGGAGATAGCAATCAGCCCCAGCATTTT
CDR3: CASSRGDSNQPQHF

size: .
D: .
J: TRBJ2-7
V: TRBV10-3
DNA: TGTGCCATCAGTGAGTCGCGATACGAGCAGTACTTC
CDR3: CAISESRYEQYF

size: .
D: TRBD2
J: TRBJ2-3
V: TRBV3-1/TRBV3-2
DNA: TGTGCCAGCAGCCTAGCGGGAGGGGGCACAGATACGCAGTATTTT
CDR3: CASSLAGGGTDTQYF

size: .
D: .
J: TRBJ2-6
V: TRBV7-9
DNA: TGTGCCAGCAGACCGCTGCAAACTGGGGCCAACGTCCTGACTTTC
CDR3: CASRPLQTGANVLTF

size: few
D: TRBD2
J: TRBJ2-1
V: TRBV4-1
DNA: TGCGCCAGCAGCCAAGGGCTAGCGGGAAGTGGTGAGCAGTTCTTC
CDR3: CASSQGLAGSGEQFF

size: .
D: TRBD1
J: TRBJ1-6
V: TRBV19
DNA: TGTGCCAGTAGTCGAGAGACAGGGGAGGATTCACCCCTCCACTTT
CDR3: CASSRETGEDSPLHF

size: few
D: TRBD1
J: TRBJ1-1
V: TRBV3-1/TRBV3-2
DNA: TGTGCCAGCAGCCGGGACAGGGGAATTCAGAAAGCTTTCTTT
CDR3: CASSRDRGIQKAFF

size: few
D: .
J: TRBJ1-3
V: TRBV2
DNA: TGTGCCAGCAAAGAGAGTGCTGGAAACACCATATATTTT
CDR3: CASKESAGNTIYF

size: .
D: .
J: TRBJ1-3
V: TRBV9
DNA: TGTGCCAGCAGCCCCGCTACAGGTGCTGGAAACACCATATATTTT
CDR3: CASSPATGAGNTIYF

size: .
D: .
J: TRBJ2-5
V: TRBV24-1
DNA: TGTGCCACCAGTGGTCCTCTGGGGCAAGAGACCCAGTACTTC
CDR3: CATSGPLGQETQYF

size: .
D: .
J: TRBJ1-4
V: TRBV19
DNA: TGTGCCAGTAGCCACACGGAGGGGAATGAAAAACTGTTTTTT
CDR3: CASSHTEGNEKLFF

size: .
D: .
J: TRBJ2-5
V: TRBV5-6
DNA: TGTGCCAGCAGCTTGGGGCCCGCCCAAGAGACCCAGTACTTC
CDR3: CASSLGPAQETQYF

size: .
D: .
J: TRBJ2-1
V: TRBV4-1
DNA: TGCGCCAGCAGCCAAGTAGTCGTTGATGAGCAGTTCTTC
CDR3: CASSQVVVDEQFF

size: .
D: .
J: TRBJ2-3
V: TRBV5-1
DNA: TGCGCCAGCAACTACGGGTCCACAGATACGCAGTATTTT
CDR3: CASNYGSTDTQYF

size: once
D: .
J: TRBJ2-5
V: TRBV4-3
DNA: TGCGCCAGCAGCCGCGTACTCCTGGTACGGGAGACCCAGTACTTC
CDR3: CASSRVLLVRETQYF

size: .
D: .
J: TRBJ2-5
V: TRBV18
DNA: TGTGCCAGCTCAATCGGCAGTTCACAAGAGACCCAGTACTTC
CDR3: CASSIGSSQETQYF

size: .
D: .
J: TRBJ1-2
V: TRBV10-3
DNA: TGTGCCATCACCCTAAACCGAGGGGCGGAGAATGGCTACACCTTC
CDR3: CAITLNRGAENGYTF

size: .
D: TRBD2
J: TRBJ2-1
V: TRBV6-5
DNA: TGTGCCAGCAGCCCCGGACTAGCGAATGAGCAGTTCTTC
CDR3: CASSPGLANEQFF

size: .
D: .
J: TRBJ1-2
V: TRBV28
DNA: TGTGCCAGTAAAGGGGACCCTGGCTACACCTTC
CDR3: CASKGDPGYTF

size: .
D: TRBD1
J: TRBJ2-7
V: TRBV6-5
DNA: TGTGCCAGCAGAGCCACAGGGGGAAGGGACGAGCAGTACTTC
CDR3: CASRATGGRDEQYF

size: .
D: TRBD1
J: TRBJ2-2
V: TRBV5-1
DNA: TGCGCCAGCAGCTCAAGACAGGGGGCCAGGACCGGGAACACCGGGGAGCTGTTTTTT
CDR3: CASSSRQGARTGNTGELFF

size: .
D: TRBD2
J: TRBJ2-7
V: TRBV28
DNA: TGTGCCAGCAGTTTTAGCGGGAGGGATCGAATGGAGTACTTC
CDR3: CASSFSGRDRMEYF

size: few
D: TRBD2
J: TRBJ2-1
V: TRBV7-9
DNA: TGTGCCAGCAGCTTTAGCGGGGGGCCGGGTGAGCAGTTCTTC
CDR3: CASSFSGGPGEQFF

size: .
D: TRBD2
J: TRBJ2-5
V: TRBV5-4
DNA: TGTGCCAGCAGCTTACAGGGACTAGCGGGAAGAGAGACCCAGTACTTC
CDR3: CASSLQGLAGRETQYF

size: once
D: .
J: TRBJ1-4
V: TRBV9
DNA: TGTGCCAGCAGCCACGGGGGCCCTATCGAAAAACTGTTTTTT
CDR3: CASSHGGPIEKLFF

size: once
D: TRBD2
J: TRBJ2-3
V: TRBV6-4
DNA: TGTGCCAGCAGCACTGATAGCGGGAGCACAGATACGCAGTATTTT
CDR3: CASSTDSGSTDTQYF

size: once
D: .
J: TRBJ2-5
V: TRBV10-3
DNA: TGTGCCATCAGTGATAGTCTCGACGAGACCCAGTACTTC
CDR3: CAISDSLDETQYF

size: .
D: TRBD1
J: TRBJ2-1
V: TRBV24-1
DNA: TGTGCCACCAGTGACCCGGGACAGTACAATGAGCAGTTCTTC
CDR3: CATSDPGQYNEQFF